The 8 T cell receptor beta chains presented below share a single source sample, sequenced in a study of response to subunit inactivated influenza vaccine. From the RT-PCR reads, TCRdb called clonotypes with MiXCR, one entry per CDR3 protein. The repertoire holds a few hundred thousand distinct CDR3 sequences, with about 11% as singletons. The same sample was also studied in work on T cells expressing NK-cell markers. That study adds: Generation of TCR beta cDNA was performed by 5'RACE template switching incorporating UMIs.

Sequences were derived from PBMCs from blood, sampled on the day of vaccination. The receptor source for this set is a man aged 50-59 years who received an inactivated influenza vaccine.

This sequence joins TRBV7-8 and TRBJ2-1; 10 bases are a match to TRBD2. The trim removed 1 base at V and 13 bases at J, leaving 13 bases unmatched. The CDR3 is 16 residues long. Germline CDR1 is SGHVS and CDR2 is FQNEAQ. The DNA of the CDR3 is TGTGCCAGCAGCTTAGGCCGGGGACTAGCGCGATCCCGTCAGTTCTTC. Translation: CASSLGRGLARSRQFF.

CDR3 sequence (DNA): TGCGCCAGCAGCAAAGTCGGACAGGGCAACACCGGGGAGCTGTTTTTT. Its translation: CASSKVGQGNTGELFF. The chain couples TRBV5-1 to TRBJ2-2; 8 bases fit TRBD1. The CDR3 sequence is 16 residues long. The V and J ends lost 4 bases and 2 bases, in that order; junction bases with no gene match: 7. In germline, CDR1 is SGHRS, CDR2 YFSETQ.

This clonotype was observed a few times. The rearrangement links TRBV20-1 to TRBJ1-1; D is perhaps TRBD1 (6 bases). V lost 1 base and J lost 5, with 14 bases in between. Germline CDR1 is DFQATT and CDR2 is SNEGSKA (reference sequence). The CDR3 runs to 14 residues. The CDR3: CSARVPTGLTEAFF. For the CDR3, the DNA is TGCAGTGCTAGAGTACCAACAGGGCTTACTGAAGCTTTCTTT.

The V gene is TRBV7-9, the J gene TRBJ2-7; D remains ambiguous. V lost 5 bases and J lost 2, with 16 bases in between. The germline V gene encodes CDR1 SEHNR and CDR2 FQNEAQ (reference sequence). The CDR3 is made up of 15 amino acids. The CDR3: CASSTNVGLPYEQYF. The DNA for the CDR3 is TGTGCCAGCAGCACAAACGTGGGGTTACCCTACGAGCAGTACTTC. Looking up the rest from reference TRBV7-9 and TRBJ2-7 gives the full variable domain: DTGVSQNPRHKITKRGQNVTFRCDPISEHNRLYWYRQTLGQGPEFLTYFQNEAQLEKSRLLSDRFSAERPKGSFSTLEIQRTEQGDSAMYLCASSTNVGLPYEQYFGPGTRLTVT.

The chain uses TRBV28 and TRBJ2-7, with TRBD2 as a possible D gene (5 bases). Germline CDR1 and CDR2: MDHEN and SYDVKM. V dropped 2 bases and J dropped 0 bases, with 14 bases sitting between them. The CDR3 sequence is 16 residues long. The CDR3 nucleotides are TGTGCCAGCAGTTTAATACCCCCGGGGAGCTCCTACGAGCAGTACTTC. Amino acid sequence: CASSLIPPGSSYEQYF.

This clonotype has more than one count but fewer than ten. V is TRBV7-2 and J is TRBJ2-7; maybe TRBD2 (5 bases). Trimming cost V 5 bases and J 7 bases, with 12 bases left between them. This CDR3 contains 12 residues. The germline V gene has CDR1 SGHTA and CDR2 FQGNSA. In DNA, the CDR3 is TGTGCCAGCAGCCCCGCACTAGGAGAGCAGTACTTC. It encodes CASSPALGEQYF.

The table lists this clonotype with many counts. The CDR3 DNA reads as TGCGCCAGCAGCTTGGGGACAGGGCTTTTAGCCAAAAACATTCAGTACTTC. It yields the protein CASSLGTGLLAKNIQYF. The chain uses TRBV5-1 and TRBJ2-4; 8 nucleotides agree with TRBD1. Germline trimming cut 0 bases from V and 0 bases from J; bases unmatched to any gene: 5. In germline, CDR1 is SGHRS, CDR2 YFSETQ. The CDR3 is made up of 17 amino acids.

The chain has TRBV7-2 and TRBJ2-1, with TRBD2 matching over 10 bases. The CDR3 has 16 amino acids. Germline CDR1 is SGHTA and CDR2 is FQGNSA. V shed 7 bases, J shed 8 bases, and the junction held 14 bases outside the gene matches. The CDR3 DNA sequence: TGTGCCAGCAAGGGGGAGCGGGGGGGCCGAGTTGATGAGCAGTTCTTC. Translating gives CASKGERGGRVDEQFF.